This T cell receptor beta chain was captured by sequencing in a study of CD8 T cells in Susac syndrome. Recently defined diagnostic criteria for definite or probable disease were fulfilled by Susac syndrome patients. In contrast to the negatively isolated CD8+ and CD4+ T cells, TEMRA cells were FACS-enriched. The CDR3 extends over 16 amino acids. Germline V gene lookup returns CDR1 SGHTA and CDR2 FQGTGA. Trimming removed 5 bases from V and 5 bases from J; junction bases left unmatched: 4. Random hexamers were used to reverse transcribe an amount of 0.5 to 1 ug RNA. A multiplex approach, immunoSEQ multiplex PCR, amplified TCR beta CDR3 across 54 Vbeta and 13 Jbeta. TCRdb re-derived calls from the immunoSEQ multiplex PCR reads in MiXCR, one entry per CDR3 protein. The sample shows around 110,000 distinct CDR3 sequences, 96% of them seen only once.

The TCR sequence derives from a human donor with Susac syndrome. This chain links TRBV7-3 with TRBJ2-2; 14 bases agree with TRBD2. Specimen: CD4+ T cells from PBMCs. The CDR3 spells CASSRGLAGVTGELFF. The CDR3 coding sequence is TGTGCCAGCAGCAGGGGACTAGCGGGAGTTACCGGGGAGCTGTTTTTT.